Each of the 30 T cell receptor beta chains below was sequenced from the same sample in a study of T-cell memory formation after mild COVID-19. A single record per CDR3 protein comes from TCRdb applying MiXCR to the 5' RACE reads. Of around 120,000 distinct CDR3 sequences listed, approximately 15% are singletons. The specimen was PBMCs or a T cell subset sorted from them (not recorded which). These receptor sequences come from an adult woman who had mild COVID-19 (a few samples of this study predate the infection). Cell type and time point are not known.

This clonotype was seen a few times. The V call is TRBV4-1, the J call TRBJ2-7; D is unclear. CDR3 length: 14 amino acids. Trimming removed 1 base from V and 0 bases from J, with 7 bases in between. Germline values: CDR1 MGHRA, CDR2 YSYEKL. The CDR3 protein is CASSQGGISYEQYF. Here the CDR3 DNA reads TGCGCCAGCAGCCAAGGTGGGATCTCCTACGAGCAGTACTTC.

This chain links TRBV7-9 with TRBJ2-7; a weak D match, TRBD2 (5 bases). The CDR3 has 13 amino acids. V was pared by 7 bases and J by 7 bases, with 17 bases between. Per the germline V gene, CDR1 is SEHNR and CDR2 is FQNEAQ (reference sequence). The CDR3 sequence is CASTPGSAKEQYF. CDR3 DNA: TGTGCCAGCACCCCGGGTAGCGCAAAAGAGCAGTACTTC.

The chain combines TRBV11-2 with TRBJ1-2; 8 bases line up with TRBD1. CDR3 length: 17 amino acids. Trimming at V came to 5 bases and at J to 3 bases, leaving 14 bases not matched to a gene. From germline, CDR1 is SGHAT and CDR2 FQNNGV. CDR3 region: CASSRRTGSPYYYGYTF. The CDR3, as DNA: TGTGCCAGCAGCCGACGGACAGGGAGTCCCTACTACTATGGCTACACCTTC.

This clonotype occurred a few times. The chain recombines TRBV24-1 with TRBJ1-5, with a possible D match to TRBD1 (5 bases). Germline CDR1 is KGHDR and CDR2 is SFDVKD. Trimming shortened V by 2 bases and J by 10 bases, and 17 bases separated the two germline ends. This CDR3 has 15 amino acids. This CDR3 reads CATSDSARGASPQHF. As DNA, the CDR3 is TGTGCCACCAGTGATTCCGCGAGGGGAGCATCCCCCCAGCATTTT.

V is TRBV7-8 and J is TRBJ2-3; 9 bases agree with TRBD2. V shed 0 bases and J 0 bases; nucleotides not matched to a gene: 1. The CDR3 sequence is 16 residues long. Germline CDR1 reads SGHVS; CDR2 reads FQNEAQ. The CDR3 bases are TGTGCCAGCAGCTTAGCGGCGGGAGGGAGCACAGATACGCAGTATTTT. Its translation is CASSLAAGGSTDTQYF.

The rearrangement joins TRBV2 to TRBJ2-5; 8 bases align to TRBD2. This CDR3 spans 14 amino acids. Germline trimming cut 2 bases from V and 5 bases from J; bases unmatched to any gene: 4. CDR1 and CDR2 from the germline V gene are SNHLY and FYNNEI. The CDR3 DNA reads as TGTGCCAGCAGTGAAAGACTAGCGTTTGAGACCCAGTACTTC. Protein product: CASSERLAFETQYF.

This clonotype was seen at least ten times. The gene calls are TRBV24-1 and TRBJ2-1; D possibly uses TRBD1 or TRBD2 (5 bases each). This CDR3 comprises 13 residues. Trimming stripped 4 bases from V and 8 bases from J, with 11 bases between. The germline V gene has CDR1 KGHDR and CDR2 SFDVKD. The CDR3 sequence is CATSEGRPDEQFF. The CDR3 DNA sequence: TGTGCCACCAGTGAGGGACGACCAGATGAGCAGTTCTTC.

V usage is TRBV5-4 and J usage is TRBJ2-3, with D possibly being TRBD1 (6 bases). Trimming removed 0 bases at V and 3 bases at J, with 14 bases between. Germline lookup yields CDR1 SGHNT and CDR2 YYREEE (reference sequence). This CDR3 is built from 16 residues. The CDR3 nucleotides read TGTGCCAGCAGCTTGGCGGCAGGGGTGGTGACAGATACGCAGTATTTT. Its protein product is CASSLAAGVVTDTQYF.

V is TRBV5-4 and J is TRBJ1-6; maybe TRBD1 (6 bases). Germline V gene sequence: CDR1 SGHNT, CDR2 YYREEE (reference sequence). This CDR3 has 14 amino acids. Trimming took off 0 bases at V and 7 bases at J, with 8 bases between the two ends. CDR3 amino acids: CASSLGTANSPLHF. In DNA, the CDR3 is TGTGCCAGCAGCTTGGGGACAGCCAATTCACCCCTCCACTTT.

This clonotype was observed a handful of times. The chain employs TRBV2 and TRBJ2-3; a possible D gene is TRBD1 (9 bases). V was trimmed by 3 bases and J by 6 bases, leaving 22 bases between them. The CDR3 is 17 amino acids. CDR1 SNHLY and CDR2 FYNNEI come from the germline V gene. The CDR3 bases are TGTGCCAGCAGTGAGGTAGCGGGACAGGGTGTCGGTGATACGCAGTATTTT. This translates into CASSEVAGQGVGDTQYF.

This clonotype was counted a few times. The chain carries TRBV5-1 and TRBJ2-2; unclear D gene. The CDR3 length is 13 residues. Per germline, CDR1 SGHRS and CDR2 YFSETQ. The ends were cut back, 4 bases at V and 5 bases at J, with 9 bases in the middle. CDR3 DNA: TGCGCCAGCAGCCTCATCAGGACCGGGGAGCTGTTTTTT. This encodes CASSLIRTGELFF.

For the CDR3, the DNA is TGCAGCGGCCAGGGTGCGAACTATGGCTACACCTTC. Protein product: CSGQGANYGYTF. V is TRBV29-1 and J is TRBJ1-2; maybe TRBD1 (5 bases). The V end lost 7 bases, the J end lost 2 bases, and 11 bases lay between the germline ends. This CDR3 contains 12 residues. The germline CDR1 and CDR2 sequences are SQVTM and ANQGSEA.

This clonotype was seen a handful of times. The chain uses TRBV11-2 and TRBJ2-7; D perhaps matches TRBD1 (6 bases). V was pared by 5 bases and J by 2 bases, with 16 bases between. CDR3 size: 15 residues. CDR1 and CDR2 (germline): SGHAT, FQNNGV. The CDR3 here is CASSPQGQSAYEQYF. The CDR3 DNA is TGTGCCAGCAGCCCCCAGGGGCAGTCCGCCTACGAGCAGTACTTC.

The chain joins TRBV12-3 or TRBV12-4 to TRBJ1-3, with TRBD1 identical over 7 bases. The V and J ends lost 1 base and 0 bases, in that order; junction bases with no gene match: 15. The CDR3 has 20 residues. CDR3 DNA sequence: TGTGCCAGCAGTTTAGATCGGGTAAGGACAGGTGACCGCTCTGGAAACACCATATATTTT. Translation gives CASSLDRVRTGDRSGNTIYF.

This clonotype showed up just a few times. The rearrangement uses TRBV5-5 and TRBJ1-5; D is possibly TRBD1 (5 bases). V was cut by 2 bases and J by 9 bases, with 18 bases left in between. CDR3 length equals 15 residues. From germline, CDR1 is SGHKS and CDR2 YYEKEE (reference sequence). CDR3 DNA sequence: TGTGCCAGCAGCTTATACCGGGACTCCCCCAGGCCCCAGCATTTT. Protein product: CASSLYRDSPRPQHF.

The CDR3 DNA is TGTGCCAGCAGTGATTTTAGCGCGGGTGAGCAGTTCTTC. Residues: CASSDFSAGEQFF. The J gene is TRBJ2-1, the V gene TRBV2; weak D call: TRBD2 (5 bases). This CDR3 is built from 13 residues. The germline CDR1 and CDR2 sequences are SNHLY and FYNNEI. V gave up 3 bases and J gave up 9 bases, with 12 bases separating them.

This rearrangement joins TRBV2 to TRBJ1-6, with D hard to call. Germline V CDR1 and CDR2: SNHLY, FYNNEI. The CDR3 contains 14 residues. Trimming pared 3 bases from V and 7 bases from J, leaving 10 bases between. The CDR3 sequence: CASSDPGRNSPLHF. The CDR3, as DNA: TGTGCCAGCAGTGATCCGGGGAGGAATTCACCCCTCCACTTT.

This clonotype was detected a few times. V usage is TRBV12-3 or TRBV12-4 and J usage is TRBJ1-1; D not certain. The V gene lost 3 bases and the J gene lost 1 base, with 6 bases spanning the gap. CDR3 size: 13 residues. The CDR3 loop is CASSFNRNTEAFF. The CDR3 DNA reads TGTGCCAGCAGTTTCAATAGGAACACTGAAGCTTTCTTT.

CDR3 residues: CASSSVSDLSANYGYTF. CDR3 DNA sequence: TGTGCCAGCAGCTCAGTATCCGACCTATCAGCTAACTATGGCTACACCTTC. The chain carries TRBV7-9 and TRBJ1-2; no firm D call. This CDR3 contains 17 residues. V gave up 4 bases and J gave up 0 bases, with 18 bases separating them. Germline V gives CDR1 SEHNR, CDR2 FQNEAQ (reference sequence).

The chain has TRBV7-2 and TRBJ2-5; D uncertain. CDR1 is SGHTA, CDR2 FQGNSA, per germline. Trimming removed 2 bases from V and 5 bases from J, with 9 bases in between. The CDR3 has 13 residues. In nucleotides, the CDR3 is TGTGCCAGCAGCTTAAGAACTTTGGAGACCCAGTACTTC. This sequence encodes CASSLRTLETQYF.

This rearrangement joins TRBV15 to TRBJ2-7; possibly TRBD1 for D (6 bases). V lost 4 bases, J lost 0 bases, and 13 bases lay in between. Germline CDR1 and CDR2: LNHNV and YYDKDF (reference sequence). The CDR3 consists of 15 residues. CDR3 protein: CATSTPRDTSYEQYF. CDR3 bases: TGTGCCACCAGCACCCCTCGGGACACCTCCTACGAGCAGTACTTC.

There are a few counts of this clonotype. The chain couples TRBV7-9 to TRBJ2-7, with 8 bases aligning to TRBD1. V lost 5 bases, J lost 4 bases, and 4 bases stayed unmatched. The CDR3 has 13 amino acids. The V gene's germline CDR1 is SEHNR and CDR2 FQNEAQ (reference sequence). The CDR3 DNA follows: TGTGCCAGCAGCCCGGACAGGGTTTACGAGCAGTACTTC. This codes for CASSPDRVYEQYF.

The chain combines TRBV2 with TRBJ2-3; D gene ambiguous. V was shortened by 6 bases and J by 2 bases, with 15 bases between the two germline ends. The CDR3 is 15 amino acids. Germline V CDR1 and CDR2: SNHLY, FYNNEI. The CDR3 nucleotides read TGTGCCAGCAGGCTTTTCCAAGGGTCCACAGATACGCAGTATTTT. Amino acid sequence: CASRLFQGSTDTQYF.

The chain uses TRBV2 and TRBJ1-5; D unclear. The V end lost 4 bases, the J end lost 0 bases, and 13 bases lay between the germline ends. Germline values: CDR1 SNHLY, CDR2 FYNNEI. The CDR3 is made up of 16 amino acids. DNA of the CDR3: TGTGCCAGCAGTGGGAATGATTTCGTTAGCAATCAGCCCCAGCATTTT. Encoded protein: CASSGNDFVSNQPQHF.

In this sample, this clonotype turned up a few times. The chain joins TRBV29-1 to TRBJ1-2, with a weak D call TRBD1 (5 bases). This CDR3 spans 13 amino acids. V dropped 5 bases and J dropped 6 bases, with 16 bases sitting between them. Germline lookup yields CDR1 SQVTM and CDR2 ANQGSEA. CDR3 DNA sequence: TGCAGCGTTTTATGGACAACCGCCGATGGCTACACCTTC. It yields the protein CSVLWTTADGYTF.

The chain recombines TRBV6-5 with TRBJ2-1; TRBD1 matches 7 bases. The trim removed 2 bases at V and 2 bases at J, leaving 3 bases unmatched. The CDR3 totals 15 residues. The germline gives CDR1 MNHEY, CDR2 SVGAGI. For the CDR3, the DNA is TGTGCCAGCAGTTACGAGGGGGCCGCCTACAATGAGCAGTTCTTC. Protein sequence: CASSYEGAAYNEQFF.

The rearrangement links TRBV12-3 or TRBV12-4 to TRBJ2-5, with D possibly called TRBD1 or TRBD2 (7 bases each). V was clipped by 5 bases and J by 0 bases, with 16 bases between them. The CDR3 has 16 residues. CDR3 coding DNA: TGTGCCAGCAGTCCCCAGGGGGGGCTTAACCAAGAGACCCAGTACTTC. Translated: CASSPQGGLNQETQYF.

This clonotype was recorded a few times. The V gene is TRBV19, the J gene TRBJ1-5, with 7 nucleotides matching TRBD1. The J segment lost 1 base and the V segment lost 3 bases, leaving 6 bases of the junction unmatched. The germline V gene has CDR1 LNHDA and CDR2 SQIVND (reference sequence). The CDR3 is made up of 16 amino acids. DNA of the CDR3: TGTGCCAGTAGTATTATGACAGGGAAAAGCAATCAGCCCCAGCATTTT. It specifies CASSIMTGKSNQPQHF.

This CDR3 is CASSHSDHSGNTIYF. The CDR3 DNA is TGTGCCAGCAGCCATTCGGACCACTCTGGAAACACCATATATTTT. The genes are TRBV3-1 and TRBJ1-3, with unresolved D. Germline V gives CDR1 LGHDT, CDR2 YNNKEL (reference sequence). The CDR3 length is 15 residues. V was clipped by 3 bases and J by 0 bases, with 9 bases between them.

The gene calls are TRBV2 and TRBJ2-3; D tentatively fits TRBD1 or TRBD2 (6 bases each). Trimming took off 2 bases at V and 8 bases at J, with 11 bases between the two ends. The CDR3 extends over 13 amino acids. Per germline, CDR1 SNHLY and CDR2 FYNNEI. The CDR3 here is CASSEYEGGTQYF. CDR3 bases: TGTGCCAGCAGTGAATATGAGGGGGGTACGCAGTATTTT.